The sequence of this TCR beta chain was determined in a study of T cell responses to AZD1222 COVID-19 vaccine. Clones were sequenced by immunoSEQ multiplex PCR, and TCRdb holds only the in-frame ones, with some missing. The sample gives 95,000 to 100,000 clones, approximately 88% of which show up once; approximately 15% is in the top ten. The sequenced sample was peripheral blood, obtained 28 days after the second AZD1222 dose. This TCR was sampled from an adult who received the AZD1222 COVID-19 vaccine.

The CDR3 is CSASFGADGYTF. DNA for the CDR3: TGCAGTGCTAGTTTCGGGGCGGACGGCTACACCTTC. The chain joins TRBV20-1 to TRBJ1-2; D may be TRBD1 (5 bases). Trimming took off 3 bases at V and 8 bases at J, with 13 bases between the two ends. CDR3 length: 12 residues. Germline V CDR1 and CDR2: DFQATT, SNEGSKA (reference sequence).